Reported below is one TCR beta chain. On sorted subsets, replicate PCRs used approximately 190 ng DNA, or some 27,000 T cell genomes. Generated by immunoSEQ multiplex PCR, the TCRdb table keeps only in-frame clones and is missing some. The sample contains 2 million to 3 million clones, roughly 92% of which appear only once. This specimen comes from a study of shared clonotypes between healthy human individuals. J was trimmed by 5 bases and V by 8 bases; bases with no gene match: 9. CDR1 and CDR2 from the germline V gene are MNHNY and SVGAGI (reference sequence). There are 14 residues in the CDR3. The TCR comes from a man aged 18 to 30 in good health. Sequenced sample: naive CD4+ T cells sorted from blood. Subset indicated: CD45RA+ positively selected. The chain combines TRBV6-6 with TRBJ2-1; the match to TRBD2 covers 7 bases. CDR3 coding DNA: TGTGCCAGCGCCCCAAGGCGGGAGAACAATGAGCAGTTCTTC. It is translated as CASAPRRENNEQFF.